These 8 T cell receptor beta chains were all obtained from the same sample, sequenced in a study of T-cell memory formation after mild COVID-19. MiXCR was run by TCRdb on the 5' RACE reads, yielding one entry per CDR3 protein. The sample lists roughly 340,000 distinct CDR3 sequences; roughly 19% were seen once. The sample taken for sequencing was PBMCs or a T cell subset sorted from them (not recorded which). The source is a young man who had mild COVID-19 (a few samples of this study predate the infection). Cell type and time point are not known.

The CDR3 DNA reads as TGTGCCAGCAGACGGGATGATGGACAGGCGACAGATACGCAGTATTTT. Amino acids: CASRRDDGQATDTQYF. The chain joins TRBV6-5 to TRBJ2-3, with TRBD1 matching over 7 bases. In germline, CDR1 is MNHEY, CDR2 SVGAGI. V shed 6 bases and J 3 bases; nucleotides not matched to a gene: 12. The CDR3 runs to 16 residues.

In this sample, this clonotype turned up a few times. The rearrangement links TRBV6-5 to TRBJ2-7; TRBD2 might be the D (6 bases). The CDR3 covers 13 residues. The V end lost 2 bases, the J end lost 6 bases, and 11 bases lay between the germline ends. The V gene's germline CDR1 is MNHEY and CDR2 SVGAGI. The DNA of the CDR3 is TGTGCCAGCAGTTACGCAGCGGAGGGCGAGCAGTACGTC. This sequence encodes CASSYAAEGEQYV.

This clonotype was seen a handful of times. The CDR3, as DNA: TGTGCCAGCAGCTTACACCTCGTCACCGGGGAGCTGTTTTTT. Encoded protein: CASSLHLVTGELFF. The rearrangement joins TRBV7-9 to TRBJ2-2; D not certain. CDR1 SEHNR and CDR2 FQNEAQ come from the germline V gene (reference sequence). Trimming cost V 2 bases and J 4 bases, with 8 bases left between them. The CDR3 spans 14 residues.

The CDR3 reads CASSVGGAGSLLETQYF. The DNA of the CDR3 is TGTGCCAGCAGCGTAGGGGGAGCGGGGTCGCTCCTGGAGACCCAGTACTTC. The V and J genes are TRBV9 and TRBJ2-5; 7 nucleotides line up with TRBD2. The germline CDR1 and CDR2 sequences are SGDLS and YYNGEE. The V and J ends lost 0 bases and 5 bases, in that order; junction bases with no gene match: 13. The CDR3 length is 17 residues.

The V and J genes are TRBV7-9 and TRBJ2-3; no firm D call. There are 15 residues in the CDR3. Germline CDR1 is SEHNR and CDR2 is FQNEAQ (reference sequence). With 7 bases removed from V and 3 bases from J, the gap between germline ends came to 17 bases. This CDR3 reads CASIAGSEDTDTQYF. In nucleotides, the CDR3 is TGTGCCAGCATTGCAGGTTCGGAAGATACAGATACGCAGTATTTT.

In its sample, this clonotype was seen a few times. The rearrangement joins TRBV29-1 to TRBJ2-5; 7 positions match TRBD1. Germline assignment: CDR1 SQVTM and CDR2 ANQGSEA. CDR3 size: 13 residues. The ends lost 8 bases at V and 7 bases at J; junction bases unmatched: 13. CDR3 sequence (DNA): TGCAGCTTCACGGGACAGCTGTCTGGGACCCAGTACTTC. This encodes CSFTGQLSGTQYF.

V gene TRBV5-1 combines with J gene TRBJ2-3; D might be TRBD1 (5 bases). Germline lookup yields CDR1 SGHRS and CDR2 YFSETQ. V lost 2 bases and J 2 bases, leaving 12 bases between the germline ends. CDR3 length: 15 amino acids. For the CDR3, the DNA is TGCGCCAGCAGCTTTGCTCAGGGTATCACAGATACGCAGTATTTT. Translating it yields CASSFAQGITDTQYF.

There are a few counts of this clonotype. CDR3 DNA sequence: TGTGCCACCCGACGGGACTCCTACGAGCAGTACTTC. Its translation is CATRRDSYEQYF. The rearrangement links TRBV6-5 to TRBJ2-7, with D perhaps matching TRBD2 (5 bases). Germline CDR1 reads MNHEY; CDR2 reads SVGAGI. This CDR3 is built from 12 residues. Trimming stripped 10 bases from V and 0 bases from J, with 10 bases between.